These 8 T cell receptor beta chains were sequenced from one sample in a study of T-cell memory formation after mild COVID-19. TCRdb processed the 5' RACE reads anew with MiXCR; each CDR3 protein has one entry. The table includes approximately 340,000 distinct CDR3 sequences, around 15% detected once. Sequences were obtained from PBMCs or a T cell subset sorted from them (not recorded which). The receptor set was obtained from a man aged 18 to 30 who had mild COVID-19 (a few samples of this study predate the infection). Cell type and time point are not known.

This clonotype has a handful of counts. The chain combines TRBV2 with TRBJ2-7, with TRBD1 matching 8 bases. Germline values: CDR1 SNHLY, CDR2 FYNNEI. The J segment lost 2 bases and the V segment lost 5 bases, leaving 2 bases of the junction unmatched. The CDR3 loop spans 13 amino acids. CDR3 nucleotide sequence: TGTGCCAGCAGTCCCAGGGGGCCCTACGAGCAGTACTTC. Its translation: CASSPRGPYEQYF.

This rearrangement joins TRBV6-2 or TRBV6-3 to TRBJ2-1; TRBD1 agrees at 9 bases. Looked up from germline, CDR1 is MNHEY and CDR2 is SVGEGT. Trimming at V came to 6 bases and at J to 8 bases, leaving 5 bases not matched to a gene. The length of the CDR3 is 13 residues. CDR3 DNA sequence: TGTGCCAGCAGCCGGGACAGGGAGTATGAGCAGTTCTTC. Amino acids: CASSRDREYEQFF.

This clonotype was recorded at least ten times. CDR3 region: CASANVGTDYYEQYF. DNA of the CDR3: TGTGCCAGTGCCAATGTCGGGACAGATTACTACGAGCAGTACTTC. V is TRBV19 and J is TRBJ2-7; 7 bases fit TRBD1. Germline V gives CDR1 LNHDA, CDR2 SQIVND (reference sequence). V was clipped by 8 bases and J by 3 bases; unmatched bases: 13. The CDR3 has 15 amino acids.

This clonotype has ten or more counts. This chain joins TRBV15 and TRBJ1-5; D unclear. Germline V gives CDR1 LNHNV, CDR2 YYDKDF (reference sequence). The CDR3 spans 12 residues. Trimming pared 0 bases from V and 7 bases from J, leaving 4 bases between. CDR3 DNA: TGTGCCACCAGCAGAGATAACCAGCCCCAGCATTTT. It codes for CATSRDNQPQHF.

The J gene is TRBJ2-2, the V gene TRBV6-6; the D is unclear. The CDR3 totals 15 residues. V lost 6 bases to trimming and J lost 1 base, with 12 bases between them. Looked up from germline, CDR1 is MNHNY and CDR2 is SVGAGI (reference sequence). In nucleotides, the CDR3 is TGTGCCAGCAGCGACACACGAAAGAACACCGGGGAGCTGTTTTTT. It specifies CASSDTRKNTGELFF.

V and J are TRBV4-3 and TRBJ2-1; no definite D call. Germline CDR1 LGHNA, CDR2 YSLEER. The CDR3 runs 14 residues. V lost 2 bases to trimming and J lost 6 bases, with 11 bases between them. The CDR3 protein is CASSQLYRVNEQFF. The CDR3 DNA reads as TGCGCCAGCAGCCAATTGTACCGTGTCAATGAGCAGTTCTTC.

This clonotype was seen more than once but under ten times. The chain recombines TRBV7-2 with TRBJ1-4; TRBD1 might be the D (6 bases). CDR3 size: 14 residues. V lost 1 base and J lost 8, with 11 bases in between. Germline V lookup: CDR1 SGHTA, CDR2 FQGNSA. This chain's CDR3 is CASSLGGAGEKLFF. CDR3 nucleotides: TGTGCCAGCAGCTTAGGGGGGGCTGGGGAAAAACTGTTTTTT.

About this clonotype: It may be a read error: a sequence one base away is much more abundant. The V and J genes are TRBV15 and TRBJ2-5, with TRBD2 matching over 7 bases. Trimming cost V 0 bases and J 3 bases; bases outside gene matches: 4. Germline V CDR1 and CDR2: LNHNV, YYDKDF (reference sequence). This CDR3 spans 15 amino acids. The CDR3 sequence is CATSREGRGEETQYF. The CDR3 nucleotides are TGTGCCACCAGCAGAGAAGGGAGGGGCGAAGAGACCCAGTACTTC.